The 12 T cell receptor beta chains below were found in one sample sequenced in a study of OX40 agonist ivuxolimab in advanced cancers. Produced via immunoSEQ multiplex PCR; TCRdb's table is partial and in-frame only. The sample lists roughly 65,000 clones, roughly 85% occurring once. The sequenced sample was CD4+ or CD8+ T cells sorted from blood, obtained in a trial of the OX40 agonist ivuxolimab. These receptors were collected from an adult with an advanced solid tumor such as melanoma, head and neck, liver or kidney cancer.

The chain recombines TRBV6-1 with TRBJ1-4; D unresolved. This CDR3 is built from 15 residues. In germline, CDR1 is MNHNS, CDR2 SASEGT. Trimming stripped 6 bases from V and 3 bases from J, with 14 bases between. CDR3 nucleotides: TGTGCCAGCAGCGGAACCTTAACTGCTAATGAAAAACTGTTTTTT. As protein: CASSGTLTANEKLFF.

This chain links TRBV7-3 with TRBJ2-1; D might be TRBD2 (6 bases). Trimming left V 0 bases short and J 2 bases short, with 11 bases between. This CDR3 has 16 amino acids. The germline V gene encodes CDR1 SGHTA and CDR2 FQGTGA. CDR3 coding DNA: TGTGCCAGCAGCTTAACGGAGGGGTTGCCCTACAATGAGCAGTTCTTC. This encodes CASSLTEGLPYNEQFF.

CDR3 in amino acids: CASSPSLGHDSFF. The CDR3 bases are TGTGCCAGCAGCCCTTCCCTCGGACACGATTCTTTCTTT. The chain joins TRBV7-9 to TRBJ1-1, with D possibly being TRBD1 (5 bases). Germline lookup yields CDR1 SEHNR and CDR2 FQNEAQ (reference sequence). This CDR3 is 13 amino acids long. V lost 5 bases and J lost 12, with 19 bases in between.

V gene TRBV30 combines with J gene TRBJ2-1; 9 bases fit TRBD1. J was trimmed by 4 bases and V by 3 bases; bases with no gene match: 7. This CDR3 contains 15 residues. CDR1 and CDR2 from the germline V gene are GTSNPN and SVGIG (reference sequence). The CDR3 loop reads CAWSTGTGSYNEQFF. Here the CDR3 DNA reads TGTGCCTGGAGCACCGGGACAGGGTCATACAATGAGCAGTTCTTC. The complete variable domain, with remaining parts taken from reference TRBV30 and TRBJ2-1, reads SQTIHQWPATLVQPVGSPLSLECTVEGTSNPNLYWYRQAAGRGLQLLFYSVGIGQISSEVPQNLSASRPQDRQFILSSKKLLLSDSGFYLCAWSTGTGSYNEQFFGPGTRLTVL.

This chain joins TRBV9 and TRBJ1-3; D gene uncertain. V lost 3 bases, J lost 1 base, and 14 bases lay in between. This CDR3 comprises 16 residues. Germline V gene data show CDR1 as SGDLS and CDR2 as YYNGEE. In DNA form, the CDR3 reads TGTGCCAGCAGCGCACGGTTCCAAGCTTCTGGAAACACCATATATTTT. This codes for CASSARFQASGNTIYF.

This chain links TRBV5-1 with TRBJ2-3; TRBD1 might be the D (5 bases). The CDR3 is made up of 13 amino acids. V gave up 2 bases and J gave up 6 bases, with 10 bases separating them. The germline V gene has CDR1 SGHRS and CDR2 YFSETQ. The CDR3 here is CASSLQVEDTQYF. The CDR3 DNA reads TGCGCCAGCAGCTTACAGGTGGAGGATACGCAGTATTTT.

The chain carries TRBV7-6 and TRBJ2-5; 12 bases agree with TRBD1. Trimming removed 5 bases from V and 6 bases from J; junction bases left unmatched: 10. The length of the CDR3 is 16 residues. CDR1 and CDR2 from the germline V gene are SGHVS and FNYEAQ. The CDR3 loop is CASSILTGTGGQTQYF. CDR3 coding DNA: TGTGCCAGCAGCATATTAACCGGGACAGGGGGCCAGACCCAGTACTTC. Combining the CDR3 with reference TRBV7-6 and TRBJ2-5 gives the whole variable domain GAGVSQSPRYKVTKRGQDVALRCDPISGHVSLYWYRQALGQGPEFLTYFNYEAQQDKSGLPNDRFSAERPEGSISTLTIQRTEQRDSAMYRCASSILTGTGGQTQYFGPGTRLLVL.

This chain joins TRBV27 and TRBJ2-5; D gene unclear. CDR1 and CDR2 (germline): MNHEY, SMNVEV (reference sequence). The CDR3 has 13 residues. V was cut by 0 bases and J by 4 bases, with 6 bases left in between. CDR3 residues: CASSLSYRETQYF. For the CDR3, the DNA is TGTGCCAGCAGTTTATCGTATAGAGAGACCCAGTACTTC.

This sequence joins TRBV5-1 and TRBJ2-3, with TRBD2 matching 9 bases. This CDR3 contains 21 residues. The trim removed 3 bases at V and 3 bases at J, leaving 23 bases unmatched. The V gene's germline CDR1 is SGHRS and CDR2 YFSETQ. This chain's CDR3 is CASSSPGAPLSGAGGTDTQYF. The CDR3 nucleotides read TGCGCCAGCAGCTCGCCAGGCGCGCCTTTGTCCGGGGCGGGAGGGACAGATACGCAGTATTTT.

For this clone: Other DNA sequences of this sample code for an identical CDR3. The rearrangement links TRBV4-3 to TRBJ2-7; D is tentatively TRBD1 or TRBD2 (5 bases each). CDR1 is LGHNA, CDR2 YSLEER, per germline. The germline V and J ends were trimmed by 0 bases and 4 bases, with 13 bases remaining between them. The CDR3 runs 15 residues. CDR3 region: CASSQETGAVYEQYF. The CDR3 DNA is TGCGCCAGCAGCCAAGAAACAGGAGCGGTTTACGAGCAGTACTTC.

V gene TRBV20-1 combines with J gene TRBJ1-2; D is ambiguous. The CDR3 covers 11 residues. Germline loops: CDR1 DFQATT, CDR2 SNEGSKA (reference sequence). The ends were cut back, 5 bases at V and 5 bases at J, with 9 bases in the middle. In DNA, the CDR3 is TGCAGTGCTCGGACTGGGTATGGCTACACCTTC. Its translation is CSARTGYGYTF.

The chain links TRBV6-1 to TRBJ1-1; no definite D call. V was trimmed by 2 bases and J by 0 bases, leaving 7 bases between them. Germline assignment: CDR1 MNHNS and CDR2 SASEGT. The CDR3 loop spans 14 amino acids. The CDR3 DNA is TGTGCCAGCAGTGAAACCAGGCTGAACACTGAAGCTTTCTTT. Protein sequence: CASSETRLNTEAFF.